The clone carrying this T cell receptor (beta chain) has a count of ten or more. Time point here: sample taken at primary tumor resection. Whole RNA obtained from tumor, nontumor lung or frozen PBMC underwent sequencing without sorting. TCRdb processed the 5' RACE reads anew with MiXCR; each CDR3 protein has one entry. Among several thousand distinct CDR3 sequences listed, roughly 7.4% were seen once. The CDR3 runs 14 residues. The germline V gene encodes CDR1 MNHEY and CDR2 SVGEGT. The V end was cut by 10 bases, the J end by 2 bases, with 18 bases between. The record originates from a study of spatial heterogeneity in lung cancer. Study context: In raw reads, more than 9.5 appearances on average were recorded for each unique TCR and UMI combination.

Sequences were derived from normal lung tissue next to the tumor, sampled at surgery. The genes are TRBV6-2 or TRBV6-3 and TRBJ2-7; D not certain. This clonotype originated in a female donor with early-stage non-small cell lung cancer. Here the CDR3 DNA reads TGTGCCACCGCGGACGGTTCCCTTGCCTACGAGCAGTACTTC. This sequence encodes CATADGSLAYEQYF.